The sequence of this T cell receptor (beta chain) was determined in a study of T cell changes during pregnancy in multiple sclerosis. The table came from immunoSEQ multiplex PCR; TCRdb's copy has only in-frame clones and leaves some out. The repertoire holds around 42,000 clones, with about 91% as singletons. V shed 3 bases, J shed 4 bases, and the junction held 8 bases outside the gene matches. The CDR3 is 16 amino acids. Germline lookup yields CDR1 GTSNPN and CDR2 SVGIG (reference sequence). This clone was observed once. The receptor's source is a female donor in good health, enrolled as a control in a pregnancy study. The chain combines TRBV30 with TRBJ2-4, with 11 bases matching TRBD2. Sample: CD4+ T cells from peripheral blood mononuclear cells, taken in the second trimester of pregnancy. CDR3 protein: CAWSLTLAGGKNIQYF. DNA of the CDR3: TGTGCCTGGAGCCTCACGTTAGCGGGGGGGAAAAACATTCAGTACTTC.